Each of the 18 T cell receptor beta chains below was sequenced from the same sample in a study of blood T cell repertoires in COVID-19. The protocol was immunoSEQ multiplex PCR, while the TCRdb copy is restricted to in-frame clones and leaves out a portion. This sample has about 120,000 clones; around 89% occur once, and the top ten carry approximately 3.9%. Sequencing was carried out using peripheral blood. These receptors all come from a woman aged 60-70 years with COVID-19, enrolled during active disease.

J is TRBJ1-5 and V is TRBV18; 7 bases are shared with TRBD1. The ends lost 3 bases at V and 1 base at J; junction bases unmatched: 0. CDR1 KGHSH and CDR2 LQKENI come from the germline V gene. CDR3 length equals 14 residues. The CDR3 region is CASSPRGSNQPQHF. In DNA, the CDR3 is TGTGCCAGCTCACCCAGGGGGAGCAATCAGCCCCAGCATTTT.

CDR3 region: CASRTGGADTGELFF. The CDR3 DNA is TGTGCCAGTAGGACCGGGGGGGCGGACACCGGGGAGCTGTTTTTT. The V gene is TRBV19, the J gene TRBJ2-2; 8 bases agree with TRBD2. The CDR3 is made up of 15 amino acids. Germline V lookup: CDR1 LNHDA, CDR2 SQIVND (reference sequence). J lost 3 bases, V lost 6 bases, and 6 bases had no gene match.

The chain links TRBV7-8 to TRBJ2-5; maybe TRBD2 (6 bases). The CDR3 covers 14 residues. From germline, CDR1 is SGHVS and CDR2 FQNEAQ. Trimming took off 3 bases at V and 4 bases at J, with 12 bases between the two ends. The CDR3 DNA follows: TGTGCCAGCAGCTTGACCGGGGGAGGAGAGACCCAGTACTTC. It encodes CASSLTGGGETQYF.

This clone was observed once. The V call is TRBV28, the J call TRBJ1-5; TRBD1 aligns across 7 bases. Trimming took 3 bases from V and 4 from J; bases not matched to a gene: 12. Germline CDR1 is MDHEN and CDR2 is SYDVKM. The CDR3 is 17 amino acids. The CDR3 here is CASSFTQYRGSNQPQHF. In DNA, the CDR3 is TGTGCCAGCAGTTTCACTCAGTACAGGGGATCTAATCAGCCCCAGCATTTT.

This clone was detected a few times. This rearrangement joins TRBV27 to TRBJ2-4; D is perhaps TRBD2 (6 bases). Per the germline V gene, CDR1 is MNHEY and CDR2 is SMNVEV (reference sequence). This CDR3 has 18 amino acids. V gave up 4 bases and J gave up 3 bases, with 22 bases separating them. The CDR3 coding sequence is TGTGCCAGCAGTTATCTCCCCGGGACTCAGGGCCACAAAAACATTCAGTACTTC. Its translation: CASSYLPGTQGHKNIQYF.

The chain carries TRBV4-2 and TRBJ2-6; the D is unclear. The germline gives CDR1 LGHNA, CDR2 YNFKEQ. This CDR3 is 16 amino acids long. V lost 1 base to trimming and J lost 7 bases, with 14 bases between them. The CDR3 nucleotides read TGTGCCAGCAGCCAAGTTCGGAGTCTGTTTGCCAACGTCCTGACTTTC. Translating it yields CASSQVRSLFANVLTF.

The chain combines TRBV10-3 with TRBJ2-1, with 11 bases identical to TRBD2. Germline CDR1 and CDR2: ENHRY and SYGVKD. With 3 bases clipped from V and 4 bases from J, the junction kept 8 bases outside the gene matches. There are 17 residues in the CDR3. The CDR3 coding sequence is TGTGCCATCAGTGACGCGACCGGGACTAGCGGATACAATGAGCAGTTCTTC. As protein: CAISDATGTSGYNEQFF.

The DNA for the CDR3 is TGCGCCAGCAGCGGACTAGCGGGGTTCGCAGATACGCAGTATTTT. This codes for CASSGLAGFADTQYF. This chain joins TRBV5-1 and TRBJ2-3, with TRBD2 identical over 12 bases. This CDR3 contains 15 residues. Germline V CDR1 and CDR2: SGHRS, YFSETQ. After removal of 4 bases from V and 4 bases from J, the junction contained 4 bases not matched to a gene.

This clone showed up just once. This chain uses TRBV28 with TRBJ1-4; the D is unclear. Trimming took 6 bases from V and 4 from J, leaving 12 bases between them. The CDR3 has 14 amino acids. CDR1 and CDR2 (germline): MDHEN, SYDVKM. The CDR3 bases are TGTGCCAGCAGCACTAGCGGATTTAATGAAAAACTGTTTTTT. Residues: CASSTSGFNEKLFF.

This sequence joins TRBV13 and TRBJ1-2, with 7 bases fitting TRBD1. CDR1 PRHDT and CDR2 FYEKMQ come from the germline V gene (reference sequence). Trimming cost V 4 bases and J 4 bases; bases outside gene matches: 6. The length of the CDR3 is 14 residues. The DNA of the CDR3 is TGTGCCAGCAGCTCCATACAGGGGAGCTATGGCTACACCTTC. It specifies CASSSIQGSYGYTF.

This chain uses TRBV28 with TRBJ2-3, with 7 bases lining up with TRBD2. After removal of 8 bases from V and 5 bases from J, the junction contained 10 bases not matched to a gene. The CDR3 consists of 14 residues. CDR1 is MDHEN and CDR2 is SYDVKM in the germline V gene. CDR3 sequence (DNA): TGTGCCAGCGAGCGGGAACCCAAGGGAGATACGCAGTATTTT. It encodes CASEREPKGDTQYF.

A single count supports this clone. The J gene is TRBJ1-3, the V gene TRBV7-6; the D is unclear. The CDR3 contains 17 residues. Trimming stripped 3 bases from V and 0 bases from J, with 15 bases between. The germline V gene has CDR1 SGHVS and CDR2 FNYEAQ. CDR3 DNA sequence: TGTGCCAGCAGCTTGGGGAGGCCTCCTTACTCTGGAAACACCATATATTTT. Its protein product is CASSLGRPPYSGNTIYF.

The chain uses TRBV7-2 and TRBJ1-3, with unresolved D. Trimming took off 0 bases at V and 0 bases at J, with 9 bases between the two ends. The CDR3 length is 16 residues. The V gene's germline CDR1 is SGHTA and CDR2 FQGNSA. The CDR3 protein is CASSLAAQLSGNTIYF. CDR3 coding DNA: TGTGCCAGCAGCTTAGCCGCACAGCTCTCTGGAAACACCATATATTTT.

The rearrangement links TRBV6-5 to TRBJ1-1; 11 nucleotides line up with TRBD1. Germline-derived CDR1 and CDR2 are MNHEY and SVGAGI. Trimming took 4 bases from V and 8 from J; bases not matched to a gene: 6. The CDR3 totals 14 residues. The CDR3 region has the DNA TGTGCCAGCAGTTTACGCCGGGACAGGGGGGAAGCTTTCTTT. Protein product: CASSLRRDRGEAFF.

The sample holds a few counts of this clone. The V and J genes are TRBV19 and TRBJ1-1, with D perhaps matching TRBD1 (5 bases). CDR3 length: 14 residues. Germline CDR1 LNHDA, CDR2 SQIVND (reference sequence). Trimming took 6 bases from V and 5 from J, leaving 16 bases between them. The CDR3 here is CASRHHQTVTEAFF. CDR3 sequence (DNA): TGTGCCAGTAGGCACCACCAGACAGTGACTGAAGCTTTCTTT.

The V and J genes are TRBV7-8 and TRBJ2-3, with D possibly being TRBD1 (6 bases). Germline CDR1 SGHVS, CDR2 FQNEAQ. The CDR3 has 13 residues. Trimming took off 5 bases at V and 8 bases at J, with 14 bases between the two ends. In DNA, the CDR3 is TGTGCCAGCAGCCAAAGCAGGGGCGGTACGCAGTATTTT. It yields the protein CASSQSRGGTQYF.

The genes are TRBV27 and TRBJ2-1; weak D call: TRBD1 (6 bases). CDR1 and CDR2 from the germline V gene are MNHEY and SMNVEV (reference sequence). The CDR3 spans 15 residues. V shed 5 bases and J shed 6 bases, with 17 bases lying between them. CDR3 residues: CASSRTAVRSNEQFF. The CDR3 region has the DNA TGTGCCAGCAGTAGGACAGCGGTCCGAAGCAATGAGCAGTTCTTC.

The J gene is TRBJ2-3, the V gene TRBV5-4, with TRBD2 matching 10 bases. The CDR3 runs 18 residues. Trimming at V came to 4 bases and at J to 6 bases, leaving 17 bases not matched to a gene. Per the germline V gene, CDR1 is SGHNT and CDR2 is YYREEE (reference sequence). The chain's CDR3 is CASSGESIAGGLADTQYF. DNA of the CDR3: TGTGCCAGCAGCGGAGAATCAATAGCGGGGGGCCTGGCTGATACGCAGTATTTT.